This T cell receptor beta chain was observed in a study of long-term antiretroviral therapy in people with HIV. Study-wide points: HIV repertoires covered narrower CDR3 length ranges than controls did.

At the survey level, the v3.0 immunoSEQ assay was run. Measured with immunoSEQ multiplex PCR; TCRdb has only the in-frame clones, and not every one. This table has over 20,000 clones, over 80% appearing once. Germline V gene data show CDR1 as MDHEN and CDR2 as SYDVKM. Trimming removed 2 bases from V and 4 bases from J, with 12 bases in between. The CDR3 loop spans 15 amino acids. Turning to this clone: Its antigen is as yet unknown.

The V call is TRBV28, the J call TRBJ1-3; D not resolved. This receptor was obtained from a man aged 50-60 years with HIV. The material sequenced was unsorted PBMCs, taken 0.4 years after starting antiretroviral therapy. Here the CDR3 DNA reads TGTGCCAGCAGTTTAATTCCAGGTATAGGAAACACCATATATTTT. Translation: CASSLIPGIGNTIYF.